This is a list of T cell receptor beta chains from one sample in a study of a mutant IDH1 vaccine in newly diagnosed glioma. Their target antigens are unknown. Some clones are missing from TCRdb's copy, which holds only in-frame ones; the method was immunoSEQ multiplex PCR. The table has roughly 60,000 clones, about 80% seen once; the top ten hold 6.2%. The sample here was PBMCs, taken from a glioma patient whose treatment included an IDH1 peptide vaccine. The receptor set was obtained from a man in his forties with glioma. Each CDR3 is given with its conserved first and last residue. Fields, in order: D gene, clone size, J gene, CDR3 length, V gene, CDR3 protein, CDR3 DNA. A D gene is named only where the DNA matches it firmly. Only part of the rows carry a size: once, few, many, or a class if the clone is expanded.

NA	NA	TRBJ1-5	13	TRBV19	CASMWHSNQPQHF	TGTGCCAGTATGTGGCATAGCAATCAGCCCCAGCATTTT
NA	once	TRBJ2-2	13	TRBV19	CASCSGATGELFF	TGTGCCAGTTGTTCCGGGGCCACCGGGGAGCTGTTTTTT
TRBD1	NA	TRBJ1-1	15	TRBV18	CASSPPGTGGRGAFF	TGTGCCAGCTCACCCCCCGGGACAGGGGGAAGAGGTGCTTTCTTT
TRBD1	NA	TRBJ2-7	14	TRBV19	CASGRTGRSYEQYF	TGTGCCAGTGGGCGGACAGGCCGCTCCTACGAGCAGTACTTC
NA	NA	TRBJ2-7	13	TRBV27	CASSPMGGPEQYF	TGTGCCAGCAGCCCAATGGGGGGCCCCGAGCAGTACTTC
NA	NA	TRBJ1-6	13	TRBV6-5	CASSYSRGGNLHF	TGTGCCAGCAGTTACTCGAGGGGGGGAAACCTCCACTTT
TRBD1	NA	TRBJ1-3	13	TRBV7-6	CASSPGQGNTIYF	TGTGCCAGCAGTCCGGGACAGGGAAACACCATATATTTT
NA	NA	TRBJ2-1	13	TRBV2	CASSTLLGNEQFF	TGTGCCAGCTCGACCCTACTTGGCAATGAGCAGTTCTTC
NA	NA	TRBJ2-5	16	TRBV18	CASSPYRQGLQETQYF	TGTGCCAGCTCACCATATCGGCAGGGGCTCCAAGAGACCCAGTACTTC
TRBD1	NA	TRBJ1-3	21	TRBV19	CASSSPWARGPSFRSGNTIYF	TGTGCCAGTAGTTCCCCATGGGCCAGGGGGCCGTCGTTCCGCTCTGGAAACACCATATATTTT
NA	NA	TRBJ2-4	14	TRBV19	CASSPGASPNIQYF	TGTGCCAGTAGTCCCGGGGCCAGCCCAAACATTCAGTACTTC
NA	NA	TRBJ1-1	13	TRBV4-2	CASSQEENTEAFF	TGTGCCAGCAGCCAAGAGGAGAACACTGAAGCTTTCTTT
NA	NA	TRBJ1-2	14	TRBV7-9	CASSLAGGDYGYTF	TGTGCCAGCAGCTTAGCAGGGGGGGACTATGGCTACACCTTC
NA	few	TRBJ1-2	14	TRBV6-5	CASSRQIGNYGYTF	TGTGCCAGCAGCCGACAGATCGGTAACTATGGCTACACCTTC
NA	NA	TRBJ1-2	15	TRBV4-1	CASSQAETEAYGYTF	TGCGCCAGCAGCCAAGCCGAGACGGAAGCCTATGGCTACACCTTC
TRBD1	NA	TRBJ1-4	13	TRBV30	CAWSRQGAEKLFF	TGTGCCTGGTCCCGGCAGGGGGCTGAAAAACTGTTTTTT
NA	NA	TRBJ2-7	15	TRBV2	CASSPEAGAFYEQYF	TGTGCCAGCAGCCCCGAGGCGGGGGCCTTCTACGAGCAGTACTTC
TRBD1	NA	TRBJ1-1	13	TRBV19	CASRTDREAEAFF	TGTGCCAGTAGGACAGACAGGGAGGCCGAAGCTTTCTTT
TRBD1	NA	TRBJ2-2	15	TRBV11-2	CASSFGTGVTGELFF	TGTGCCAGCAGCTTCGGTACAGGGGTCACCGGGGAGCTGTTTTTT
NA	few	TRBJ1-1	15	TRBV5-8	CASSPLRGGNTEAFF	TGTGCCAGCAGCCCTTTGAGGGGGGGGAACACTGAAGCTTTCTTT
TRBD2	few	TRBJ2-1	16	TRBV19	CASSLQAGGPYNEQFF	TGTGCCAGTAGTCTTCAAGCGGGGGGCCCCTACAATGAGCAGTTCTTC
NA	NA	TRBJ1-1	13	TRBV11-2	CASSLQINTEAFF	TGTGCCAGCAGCTTACAAATAAACACTGAAGCTTTCTTT
NA	NA	TRBJ2-5	13	TRBV7-9	CASSTTGTETQYF	TGTGCCAGCAGCACAACAGGGACGGAGACCCAGTACTTC
TRBD2	NA	TRBJ2-2	17	TRBV5-1	CASSFLPGGANTGELFF	TGCGCCAGCAGCTTCCTACCCGGGGGGGCAAACACCGGGGAGCTGTTTTTT
NA	NA	TRBJ2-5	12	TRBV7-6	CASSRGEETQYF	TGTGCCAGCAGTAGGGGGGAAGAGACCCAGTACTTC
TRBD2	few	TRBJ2-1	14	TRBV15	CATSRGRGGNEQFF	TGTGCCACCAGCAGAGGGCGGGGGGGCAATGAGCAGTTCTTC
NA	NA	TRBJ1-1	13	TRBV13	CASRDSSGFGAFF	TGTGCCAGCAGGGACAGTTCAGGATTTGGAGCTTTCTTT
NA	NA	TRBJ1-1	14	TRBV5-1	CASSLGTENTEAFF	TGCGCCAGCAGCTTGGGGACAGAGAACACTGAAGCTTTCTTT
NA	NA	TRBJ1-1	12	TRBV7-9	CASSLTNTEAFF	TGTGCCAGCAGCTTGACAAACACTGAAGCTTTCTTT
NA	NA	TRBJ2-2	13	TRBV18	CASSPQGTGELFF	TGTGCCAGCTCACCGCAGGGGACCGGGGAGCTGTTTTTT
NA	few	TRBJ2-2	14	TRBV5-6	CASSKRQFTGELFF	TGTGCCAGCAGCAAACGACAGTTCACCGGGGAGCTGTTTTTT
NA	NA	TRBJ1-1	14	TRBV4-2	CASSQDRGRTEAFF	TGTGCCAGCAGCCAAGATCGGGGAAGGACTGAAGCTTTCTTT
NA	NA	TRBJ2-7	12	TRBV5-8	CASSSDSYEQYF	TGTGCCAGCAGCTCAGACAGCTACGAGCAGTACTTC
NA	NA	TRBJ1-1	14	TRBV7-8	CASSAGSGGTEAFF	TGTGCCAGCAGCGCAGGGAGTGGGGGGACTGAAGCTTTCTTT
NA	NA	TRBJ1-1	13	TRBV5-1	CASSSDGNTEAFF	TGCGCCAGCAGCTCGGACGGAAACACTGAAGCTTTCTTT
NA	NA	TRBJ2-7	14	TRBV6-1	CASSDRGGLHEQYF	TGTGCCAGCAGTGACAGGGGAGGGCTTCACGAGCAGTACTTC
NA	NA	TRBJ1-2	13	TRBV25-1	CASSDGQNYGYTF	TGTGCCAGCAGTGATGGTCAGAACTATGGCTACACCTTC
NA	NA	TRBJ2-1	13	TRBV6-6	CASSRRGFNEQFF	TGTGCCAGCAGTAGGCGAGGGTTCAATGAGCAGTTCTTC
NA	NA	TRBJ1-1	15	TRBV6-5	CASSYSERMNTEAFF	TGTGCCAGCAGTTACTCCGAACGGATGAACACTGAAGCTTTCTTT
NA	NA	TRBJ2-1	14	TRBV6-1	CASTPGASYNEQFF	TGTGCCAGCACCCCAGGCGCCTCCTACAATGAGCAGTTCTTC
NA	NA	TRBJ1-2	16	TRBV5-1	CASSPWTGQPVGGYTF	TGCGCCAGCAGCCCATGGACCGGACAACCTGTAGGTGGCTACACCTTC
NA	NA	TRBJ1-5	12	TRBV30	CAWSGEHQPQHF	TGTGCCTGGAGCGGGGAACATCAGCCCCAGCATTTT
NA	once	TRBJ1-1	13	TRBV6-5	CASRILQGTEAFF	TGTGCCAGCAGGATCCTCCAGGGGACTGAAGCTTTCTTT
TRBD2	NA	TRBJ2-7	14	TRBV13	CASSPGLDSYEQYF	TGTGCCAGCAGCCCCGGACTAGACTCCTACGAGCAGTACTTC
NA	NA	TRBJ2-3	15	TRBV6-5	CASSYSIIGFDTQYF	TGTGCCAGCAGTTACTCGATAATCGGCTTTGATACGCAGTATTTT
NA	NA	TRBJ2-7	14	TRBV4-1	CASSQYERAYEQYF	TGCGCCAGCAGCCAATATGAAAGGGCCTACGAGCAGTACTTC
TRBD1	NA	TRBJ1-6	15	TRBV5-5	CASSPATGQLSPLHF	TGTGCCAGCAGCCCAGCGACAGGGCAGCTTTCACCCCTCCACTTT
NA	few	TRBJ2-4	15	TRBV29-1	CSVDLPVWGINIQYF	TGCAGCGTTGACCTCCCCGTATGGGGGATCAACATTCAGTACTTC
NA	NA	TRBJ2-7	14	TRBV15	CATSRTGTVVEQYF	TGTGCCACCAGCAGAACCGGGACGGTGGTCGAGCAGTACTTC
NA	NA	TRBJ1-1	12	TRBV7-9	CASSRKDLEAFF	TGTGCCAGCAGCCGAAAGGACCTTGAAGCTTTCTTT
NA	NA	TRBJ2-3	12	TRBV7-9	CASSLVSDTQYF	TGTGCCAGCAGCCTAGTATCGGATACGCAGTATTTT
NA	NA	TRBJ2-5	13	TRBV27	CASSTQGRETQYF	TGTGCCAGCAGTACACAGGGACGAGAGACCCAGTACTTC
NA	NA	TRBJ1-5	8	TRBV19	CAIQPQHF	TGTGCCATTCAGCCCCAGCATTTT